A single sample is the source of the 18 T cell receptor beta chains below, sequenced in a study of Ad26.COV2.S vaccination and SARS-CoV-2 variants. Produced via immunoSEQ multiplex PCR; TCRdb's table is partial and in-frame only. The data contain hundreds of thousands of clones, more than 70% of them seen just once; the ten biggest clones take up about 1.5%. As to treatment: roughly 20 received Ad26.COV2.S at low or high dose, single or two shots; several received placebo; per-sample allocation not given. Each sample was drawn 63 days after the first injection (of vaccine or placebo). The source was peripheral blood, collected in a trial of Ad26.COV2.S vaccine versus placebo. The receptors were sampled from a person aged 18 to 59 who received the Ad26.COV2.S COVID-19 vaccine or a placebo.

This rearrangement joins TRBV6-5 to TRBJ2-7; the D is unclear. CDR1 MNHEY and CDR2 SVGAGI come from the germline V gene. The CDR3 totals 12 residues. V gave up 7 bases and J gave up 2 bases, with 9 bases separating them. This CDR3 reads CASTDQTYEQYF. In DNA form, the CDR3 reads TGTGCCAGCACGGACCAAACCTACGAGCAGTACTTC.

The rearrangement uses TRBV19 and TRBJ1-2; 9 bases match TRBD1. V trimming: 5 bases; J trimming: 1 base; junction bases outside the gene matches: 5. This CDR3 contains 15 residues. From germline, CDR1 is LNHDA and CDR2 SQIVND (reference sequence). As DNA, the CDR3 is TGTGCCAGTAGTGACGACAGGGGGAGTAACTATGGCTACACCTTC. Protein: CASSDDRGSNYGYTF.

V is TRBV6-5 and J is TRBJ1-2; 7 bases are shared with TRBD1. Trimming at V came to 0 bases and at J to 4 bases, leaving 2 bases not matched to a gene. The CDR3 consists of 14 residues. Germline CDR1 and CDR2: MNHEY and SVGAGI. For the CDR3, the DNA is TGTGCCAGCAGTTACTCAGGACAGGTCTATGGCTACACCTTC. Protein: CASSYSGQVYGYTF.

This clone was counted once. The V gene is TRBV4-3, the J gene TRBJ2-2; D tentatively fits TRBD1 or TRBD2 (6 bases each). Germline CDR1 reads LGHNA; CDR2 reads YSLEER. V lost 8 bases and J lost 1, with 14 bases in between. The CDR3 extends over 15 amino acids. CDR3 nucleotides: TGCGCCAGCCGTGCCGGGGGCCAGAACACCGGGGAGCTGTTTTTT. Its protein product is CASRAGGQNTGELFF.

The chain recombines TRBV18 with TRBJ2-7; the D gene is possibly TRBD2 (6 bases). V dropped 0 bases and J dropped 6 bases, with 15 bases sitting between them. The CDR3 loop spans 15 amino acids. The V gene's germline CDR1 is KGHSH and CDR2 LQKENI. Written as DNA, the CDR3 is TGTGCCAGCTCACCACCCGGGACTGTGGGCCCCGAGCAGTACTTC. Amino acids: CASSPPGTVGPEQYF.

V is TRBV5-4 and J is TRBJ1-2; D perhaps matches TRBD1 (6 bases). This CDR3 contains 14 residues. Germline CDR1 is SGHNT and CDR2 is YYREEE (reference sequence). V lost 4 bases and J 4 bases, leaving 14 bases between the germline ends. The CDR3 is CASSQTSGVYGYTF. CDR3 nucleotide sequence: TGTGCCAGCAGCCAGACCTCAGGGGTCTATGGCTACACCTTC.

This rearrangement joins TRBV6-2 or TRBV6-3 to TRBJ2-1; possible D gene TRBD2, 6 bases. V lost 4 bases, J lost 4 bases, and 17 bases lay in between. Per the germline V gene, CDR1 is MNHEY and CDR2 is SVGEGT. The CDR3 contains 16 residues. This chain's CDR3 is CASSSYAGRLYNEQFF. CDR3 DNA: TGTGCCAGCAGTTCTTACGCGGGGCGTCTATACAATGAGCAGTTCTTC.

The rearrangement uses TRBV14 and TRBJ1-2; D gene unclear. CDR1 is SGHDN, CDR2 FVKESK, per germline. This CDR3 comprises 13 residues. V was clipped by 2 bases and J by 4 bases, with 8 bases between them. Here the CDR3 reads CASSQHLSYGYTF. The CDR3 coding sequence is TGTGCCAGCAGCCAACATCTAAGCTATGGCTACACCTTC.

V gene TRBV27 combines with J gene TRBJ2-7; possible D gene TRBD2, 5 bases. Germline CDR1 is MNHEY and CDR2 is SMNVEV (reference sequence). The CDR3 contains 15 residues. Trimming took 2 bases from V and 2 from J, leaving 13 bases between them. Here the CDR3 reads CASSLGRQRAYEQYF. In DNA, the CDR3 is TGTGCCAGCAGTTTAGGGCGCCAGAGGGCCTACGAGCAGTACTTC.

The V and J genes are TRBV18 and TRBJ1-2; TRBD1 matches 7 bases. Germline V gives CDR1 KGHSH, CDR2 LQKENI. The CDR3 totals 12 residues. The V gene end was trimmed by 8 bases and the J gene end by 6 bases; junction bases not matched to a gene: 6. The CDR3 reads CASNRQGNGYTF. CDR3 in DNA: TGTGCCAGCAACCGACAGGGAAATGGCTACACCTTC.

The chain uses TRBV7-9 and TRBJ2-7; TRBD2 is a possible D gene (6 bases). The V gene lost 0 bases and the J gene lost 1 base, with 10 bases spanning the gap. This CDR3 is built from 15 residues. Germline V gives CDR1 SEHNR, CDR2 FQNEAQ (reference sequence). The CDR3 region is CASSLAQGLSYEQYF. Here the CDR3 DNA reads TGTGCCAGCAGCTTAGCTCAGGGACTGTCCTACGAGCAGTACTTC.

V and J are TRBV5-4 and TRBJ2-5; D perhaps matches TRBD2 (5 bases). The CDR3 is made up of 15 amino acids. From germline, CDR1 is SGHNT and CDR2 YYREEE (reference sequence). The V and J ends lost 1 base and 4 bases respectively, with 14 bases between them. The CDR3 DNA is TGTGCCAGCAGCTTGTCGGGAAAGCTGGGAGAGACCCAGTACTTC. Protein sequence: CASSLSGKLGETQYF.

V usage is TRBV10-3 and J usage is TRBJ1-2; TRBD1 agrees at 9 bases. J gave up 5 bases and V 3 bases, and 1 base lay outside the gene matches. CDR3 size: 13 residues. Looked up from germline, CDR1 is ENHRY and CDR2 is SYGVKD. The CDR3 is CAISDGQGYGYTF. The CDR3 bases are TGTGCCATCAGTGACGGACAGGGGTATGGCTACACCTTC.

The rearrangement joins TRBV6-2 or TRBV6-3 to TRBJ2-5; 11 bases fit TRBD1. J was trimmed by 5 bases and V by 2 bases; bases with no gene match: 4. This CDR3 comprises 15 residues. Germline V gene lookup returns CDR1 MNHEY and CDR2 SVGEGT. The CDR3: CASSYGQGAWETQYF. As DNA, the CDR3 is TGTGCCAGCAGTTACGGACAGGGGGCCTGGGAGACCCAGTACTTC.

The rearrangement joins TRBV27 to TRBJ1-1; tentatively, D is TRBD1 (6 bases). This CDR3 is 16 amino acids long. Germline CDR1 reads MNHEY; CDR2 reads SMNVEV (reference sequence). Trimming cost V 6 bases and J 1 base, with 18 bases left between them. Here the CDR3 DNA reads TGTGCCAGCAGCTTGGCCGGGGGCGGGTGGAACACTGAAGCTTTCTTT. It is translated as CASSLAGGGWNTEAFF.

V and J are TRBV6-2 or TRBV6-3 and TRBJ1-2; D is unclear. In germline, CDR1 is MNHEY, CDR2 SVGEGT. V lost 3 bases to trimming and J lost 5 bases, with 10 bases between them. The CDR3 runs to 13 residues. CDR3 in amino acids: CASSYGPPYGYTF. The CDR3 DNA is TGTGCCAGCAGTTATGGCCCCCCTTATGGCTACACCTTC.

The V and J genes are TRBV20-1 and TRBJ2-7, with TRBD2 matching over 9 bases. This CDR3 has 14 residues. Germline loops: CDR1 DFQATT, CDR2 SNEGSKA (reference sequence). V lost 3 bases, J lost 4 bases, and 7 bases stayed unmatched. As DNA, the CDR3 is TGCAGTGCTAGTGTGGCTAGCGGGATTTACGAGCAGTACTTC. It encodes CSASVASGIYEQYF.

The chain carries TRBV5-4 and TRBJ2-7, with D possibly TRBD2 on 5 matching bases. Germline values: CDR1 SGHNT, CDR2 YYREEE (reference sequence). The V end lost 4 bases, the J end lost 7 bases, and 21 bases lay between the germline ends. The CDR3 runs to 15 residues. The CDR3 here is CASSAALGKSGEQYF. DNA of the CDR3: TGTGCCAGCAGCGCCGCATTGGGCAAGTCGGGGGAGCAGTACTTC.